These T cell receptor beta chains were read from a single sample in a study of Graves' ophthalmopathy and Graves' hyperthyroidism. TCRdb independently ran MiXCR on the multiplex PCR reads; one entry per CDR3 protein. This table has approximately 380,000 distinct CDR3 sequences, under 25% appearing once. The specimen sequenced was peripheral blood. These receptors originate from a woman aged 18-29 years with stable Graves' hyperthyroidism. Both conserved end residues are part of each CDR3. The D gene is left open where the match is weak. Rows may omit the clone size; those that give it use once, few, many or a size class.

abundance | j_gene | v_gene | d_gene | CDR3aa | CDR3nt
NA | TRBJ2-2 | TRBV11-2 | TRBD1 | CASSSLRAGTGNTGELFF | TGTGCCAGCAGCTCTCTTAGGGCGGGGACAGGGAACACCGGGGAGCTGTTTTTT
NA | TRBJ2-7 | TRBV18 | TRBD2 | CASSLTSGGDQLYEQYF | TGTGCCAGCTCCCTCACTAGCGGGGGCGATCAACTCTACGAGCAGTACTTC
many | TRBJ1-5 | TRBV10-3 | TRBD1 | CAIGTGESNQPQHF | TGTGCCATCGGGACAGGGGAGAGCAATCAGCCCCAGCATTTT
many | TRBJ2-7 | TRBV7-2 | NA | CASSLARNSYEQYF | TGTGCCAGCAGCTTAGCGCGGAACTCCTACGAGCAGTACTTC
many | TRBJ2-7 | TRBV12-3/TRBV12-4 | NA | CASSLSAHNSRPYF | TGTGCCAGCAGTTTATCCGCGCATAACTCCCGTCCATACTTC
many | TRBJ2-7 | TRBV15 | NA | CATSRDPPSGTRGEQYF | TGTGCCACCAGCAGAGATCCACCCAGCGGGACCAGGGGAGAGCAGTACTTC
many | TRBJ1-1 | TRBV6-2/TRBV6-3 | TRBD1 | CASRPGTVNTEAFF | TGTGCCAGCAGGCCCGGGACAGTGAACACTGAAGCTTTCTTT
many | TRBJ2-7 | TRBV7-9 | TRBD1 | CASSSWDRGADEQYF | TGTGCCAGCAGCTCCTGGGACAGGGGGGCAGACGAGCAGTACTTC
many | TRBJ1-1 | TRBV6-1 | TRBD1 | CASRATGENTEAFF | TGTGCCAGCAGGGCGACAGGGGAGAACACTGAAGCTTTCTTT
many | TRBJ2-5 | TRBV27 | NA | CASRRQALQETQYF | TGTGCCAGCAGAAGACAGGCGCTCCAAGAGACCCAGTACTTC
NA | TRBJ1-1 | TRBV27 | TRBD1 | CASSGPGTGGLGTEAFF | TGTGCCAGCAGTGGGCCCGGGACAGGGGGCCTTGGCACTGAAGCTTTCTTT
many | TRBJ2-7 | TRBV12-3/TRBV12-4 | TRBD1 | CASSAYRGSYEQYF | TGTGCCAGCAGTGCATACAGGGGTTCCTACGAGCAGTACTTC
NA | TRBJ1-1 | TRBV27 | NA | CASQPGRYTEAFF | TGTGCCAGTCAACCGGGACGGTACACTGAAGCTTTCTTT
many | TRBJ1-6 | TRBV28 | NA | CASSLRGYGGAGSPLHF | TGTGCCAGCAGTTTGAGAGGGTACGGGGGGGCCGGTTCACCCCTCCACTTT
many | TRBJ2-5 | TRBV12-3/TRBV12-4 | TRBD1 | CASSPRGQGGETQYF | TGTGCCAGCAGCCCACGGGGACAGGGGGGGGAGACCCAGTACTTC
NA | TRBJ2-5 | TRBV6-5 | NA | CASSYDSRAAETQYF | TGTGCCAGCAGTTACGATTCCAGGGCGGCCGAGACCCAGTACTTC
NA | TRBJ2-6 | TRBV20-1 | TRBD2 | CSAPTSGRPLFGANVLTF | TGCAGTGCCCCGACTAGCGGGAGGCCCTTGTTTGGGGCCAACGTCCTGACTTTC
many | TRBJ1-1 | TRBV30 | NA | CAGVRAGMNTEAFF | TGTGCCGGGGTACGGGCAGGGATGAACACTGAAGCTTTCTTT
NA | TRBJ1-1 | TRBV20-1 | NA | CSARPTGLTMNTEAFF | TGCAGTGCTAGACCTACAGGGCTGACCATGAACACTGAAGCTTTCTTT
few | TRBJ2-3 | TRBV5-1 | TRBD2 | CASSIGLAEDTQYF | TGCGCCAGCAGCATAGGACTAGCGGAGGATACGCAGTATTTT
NA | TRBJ2-6 | TRBV12-5 | TRBD1 | CASGLPPPGQGAPYSGANVLTF | TGTGCTAGTGGTTTGCCCCCCCCGGGACAGGGGGCCCCGTACTCTGGGGCCAACGTCCTGACTTTC
NA | TRBJ2-7 | TRBV28 | NA | CASSSLRTYEQYF | TGTGCCAGCAGCTCCCTTCGAACATACGAGCAGTACTTC
many | TRBJ2-7 | TRBV11-2 | TRBD1 | CASSLRTGDGVEQYF | TGTGCCAGCAGCTTACGTACAGGGGATGGTGTCGAGCAGTACTTC
many | TRBJ2-5 | TRBV11-1 | TRBD2 | CASSWGRLALDRETQYF | TGTGCCAGCAGCTGGGGAAGACTAGCGCTCGATCGGGAGACCCAGTACTTC
NA | TRBJ1-2 | TRBV6-1 | NA | CASSEGRTDGYTF | TGTGCCAGCAGTGAAGGCCGGACAGATGGCTACACCTTC
many | TRBJ1-1 | TRBV6-1 | NA | CASSEGGRNTEAFF | TGTGCCAGCAGTGAAGGAGGGAGGAACACTGAAGCTTTCTTT
many | TRBJ2-7 | TRBV6-5 | NA | CASSYGGGTYEQYF | TGTGCCAGCAGTTACGGAGGGGGCACCTACGAGCAGTACTTC
many | TRBJ2-7 | TRBV10-1 | TRBD2 | CARMIAGRIPYYEQYF | TGCGCCAGGATGATAGCGGGCCGCATCCCCTATTACGAGCAGTACTTC
many | TRBJ2-7 | TRBV2 | TRBD2 | CASSEGLALSYEQYF | TGTGCCAGCAGTGAAGGACTAGCGCTATCCTACGAGCAGTACTTC
many | TRBJ2-4 | TRBV5-1 | TRBD1 | CASSLVDRNKNIQYF | TGCGCCAGCAGCTTGGTGGACAGGAACAAAAACATTCAGTACTTC
many | TRBJ2-7 | TRBV2 | TRBD2 | CASSTSGRINEQYF | TGTGCCAGCTCGACTAGCGGGAGGATCAACGAGCAGTACTTC
many | TRBJ2-2 | TRBV6-1 | NA | CASSEAGGGTGELFF | TGTGCCAGCAGTGAAGCGGGAGGCGGTACCGGGGAGCTGTTTTTT
many | TRBJ1-2 | TRBV5-1 | NA | CASSRRRELDGYTF | TGCGCCAGCAGCCGGAGGAGGGAATTGGATGGCTACACCTTC
few | TRBJ1-2 | TRBV30 | NA | CAWSRAFNYGYTF | TGTGCCTGGAGTCGAGCTTTTAACTATGGCTACACCTTC
NA | TRBJ2-1 | TRBV20-1 | TRBD2 | CSAKPITGTIPTNEQFF | TGCAGTGCTAAACCGATCACCGGGACTATCCCCACCAATGAGCAGTTCTTC
many | TRBJ1-2 | TRBV15 | TRBD1 | CATSTRTGGVGYTF | TGTGCCACCAGCACTCGGACAGGGGGCGTTGGCTACACCTTC
many | TRBJ1-6 | TRBV27 | TRBD1 | CASSWDRASPLHF | TGTGCCAGCAGTTGGGACAGAGCCTCACCCCTCCACTTT
many | TRBJ1-1 | TRBV25-1 | TRBD1 | CASSETGDTEAFF | TGTGCCAGCAGTGAAACAGGGGACACTGAAGCTTTCTTT
many | TRBJ2-4 | TRBV11-2 | NA | CASSVKNIQYF | TGTGCCAGCAGCGTTAAAAACATTCAGTACTTC
NA | TRBJ2-5 | TRBV7-2 | NA | CASSWRGGMEETQYF | TGTGCCAGCAGCTGGAGGGGGGGGATGGAAGAGACCCAGTACTTC
many | TRBJ1-1 | TRBV28 | NA | CASSTGFEAFF | TGTGCCAGCAGCACAGGCTTTGAAGCTTTCTTT
NA | TRBJ2-7 | TRBV4-1 | NA | CASSQETGLGEQYF | TGCGCCAGCAGCCAAGAAACCGGGTTGGGCGAGCAGTACTTC
many | TRBJ2-6 | TRBV11-2 | NA | CASTERGRRVSGANVLTF | TGTGCCAGCACCGAACGGGGCCGAAGGGTCTCTGGGGCCAACGTCCTGACTTTC
many | TRBJ1-5 | TRBV6-1 | NA | CASSEANSNQPQHF | TGTGCCAGCAGTGAAGCGAACAGCAATCAGCCCCAGCATTTT
many | TRBJ2-5 | TRBV19 | TRBD1 | CASSITTGVFETQYF | TGTGCCAGTAGTATCACGACAGGGGTCTTCGAGACCCAGTACTTC
many | TRBJ1-2 | TRBV20-1 | NA | CSARGVAGYGYTF | TGCAGTGCGCGGGGGGTAGCAGGCTATGGCTACACCTTC
NA | TRBJ2-2 | TRBV12-3/TRBV12-4 | NA | CASSSLGATNTGELFF | TGTGCCAGCAGTTCTCTGGGGGCGACGAACACCGGGGAGCTGTTTTTT
many | TRBJ1-2 | TRBV15 | NA | CATSRSLDSPIYGYTF | TGTGCCACCAGCAGATCCCTAGACAGCCCAATCTATGGCTACACCTTC
many | TRBJ2-5 | TRBV11-2 | NA | CASSLVGGQQETQYF | TGTGCCAGCAGCTTAGTGGGCGGACAGCAAGAGACCCAGTACTTC
many | TRBJ1-3 | TRBV5-1 | NA | CASSLISDTGNTIYF | TGCGCCAGCAGCTTGATATCAGATACTGGAAACACCATATATTTT
NA | TRBJ2-7 | TRBV6-1 | NA | CASSEVHTYEQYF | TGTGCCAGCAGTGAGGTACATACCTACGAGCAGTACTTC
NA | TRBJ2-3 | TRBV14 | NA | CASSQFARRGTDTQYF | TGTGCCAGCAGCCAATTTGCCAGGAGAGGCACAGATACGCAGTATTTT
many | TRBJ2-7 | TRBV28 | NA | CASSAGFEQYF | TGTGCCAGCAGCGCAGGGTTCGAGCAGTACTTC
few | TRBJ2-3 | TRBV20-1 | TRBD2 | CSARGGGLAALPGDTQYF | TGCAGTGCTAGAGGGGGGGGACTAGCGGCTCTCCCGGGAGATACGCAGTATTTT
NA | TRBJ2-7 | TRBV2 | TRBD1 | CASSDGTGYEQYF | TGTGCCAGCAGCGACGGGACAGGGTACGAGCAGTACTTC